A single sample is the source of the 17 T cell receptor beta chains below, sequenced in a study of cytomegalovirus exposure and HLA in healthy donors. It was with 60 Vbeta and 13 Jbeta primers that the PCR ran. Sequencing was performed with immunoSEQ multiplex PCR; in TCRdb, only in-frame clones are kept and a portion is missing. The sample shows approximately 150,000 clones, roughly 82% of them seen only once. The sequencing sample was made of PBMCs. These receptors were obtained from a woman aged 25 to 39 in good health and CMV-seronegative.

V and J are TRBV28 and TRBJ2-5, with 7 nucleotides matching TRBD2. Germline V gene sequence: CDR1 MDHEN, CDR2 SYDVKM. V lost 6 bases, J lost 5 bases, and 9 bases stayed unmatched. The CDR3 runs to 14 residues. The CDR3 loop reads CASSRPRERETQYF. CDR3 nucleotide sequence: TGTGCCAGCAGCCGGCCGCGGGAGAGGGAGACCCAGTACTTC.

The chain links TRBV11-2 to TRBJ2-7; the match to TRBD2 covers 8 bases. The V segment lost 2 bases and the J segment 1 base; nucleotides outside the gene matches: 7. The germline CDR1 and CDR2 sequences are SGHAT and FQNNGV. The CDR3 length is 16 residues. CDR3 sequence reads: CASSLSLERGSYEQYF. CDR3 coding DNA: TGTGCCAGCAGCTTAAGCCTCGAGCGGGGGTCCTACGAGCAGTACTTC. Together with reference TRBV11-2 and TRBJ2-7, the CDR3 gives the full variable domain: EAGVAQSPRYKIIEKRQSVAFWCNPISGHATLYWYQQILGQGPKLLIQFQNNGVVDDSQLPKDRFSAERLKGVDSTLKIQPAKLEDSAVYLCASSLSLERGSYEQYFGPGTRLTVT.

The CDR3 sequence is CASSQPTSGRWGQYF. CDR3 bases: TGCGCCAGCAGCCAGCCGACTAGCGGGAGATGGGGGCAGTACTTC. V and J are TRBV4-1 and TRBJ2-7; TRBD2 matches 12 bases. The V gene's germline CDR1 is MGHRA and CDR2 YSYEKL. This CDR3 is built from 15 residues. J was trimmed by 9 bases and V by 3 bases; bases with no gene match: 9.

This rearrangement joins TRBV19 to TRBJ1-5, with 8 bases that match TRBD1. Per the germline V gene, CDR1 is LNHDA and CDR2 is SQIVND (reference sequence). With V trimmed by 5 bases and J by 5 bases, 2 bases remained unmatched. CDR3 length equals 13 residues. The CDR3 DNA sequence: TGTGCCAGTAGTTTGGACAGGGATCAGCCCCAGCATTTT. It is translated as CASSLDRDQPQHF.

This clone was detected a few times. The chain couples TRBV27 to TRBJ1-4, with 7 bases that match TRBD1. With 5 bases clipped from V and 6 bases from J, the junction kept 12 bases outside the gene matches. CDR3 length: 16 amino acids. Germline values: CDR1 MNHEY, CDR2 SMNVEV (reference sequence). The CDR3 loop is CASSDHPGGSDEKLFF. DNA for the CDR3: TGTGCCAGCAGTGACCACCCAGGGGGGAGTGATGAAAAACTGTTTTTT.

The J gene is TRBJ2-7, the V gene TRBV5-1; 11 nucleotides agree with TRBD1. This CDR3 is built from 14 residues. Germline values: CDR1 SGHRS, CDR2 YFSETQ. The junction had 7 bases not matched to a gene; V was cut back by 6 bases and J by 5 bases. CDR3 sequence: CASTPGQGADEQYF. The CDR3 DNA is TGCGCCAGCACCCCCGGACAGGGGGCTGACGAGCAGTACTTC.

This chain links TRBV27 with TRBJ2-1; 12 nucleotides line up with TRBD2. This CDR3 contains 16 residues. J gave up 8 bases and V 5 bases, and 10 bases lay outside the gene matches. Germline V gives CDR1 MNHEY, CDR2 SMNVEV (reference sequence). The CDR3 reads CASSPSGRASGYEQFF. The CDR3 coding sequence is TGTGCCAGCAGTCCTAGCGGGAGGGCCTCGGGGTATGAGCAGTTCTTC.

The chain couples TRBV5-6 to TRBJ1-5; maybe TRBD1 (5 bases). The CDR3 sequence is 16 residues long. Germline V gene data show CDR1 as SGHDT and CDR2 as YYEEEE. Trimming left V 2 bases short and J 4 bases short, with 16 bases between. CDR3 sequence (DNA): TGTGCCAGCAGCTTCTGGGGAAGACGGGGGAATCAGCCCCAGCATTTT. Translated: CASSFWGRRGNQPQHF.

The chain uses TRBV29-1 and TRBJ2-1; 15 bases agree with TRBD2. The CDR3 totals 15 residues. Per germline, CDR1 SQVTM and CDR2 ANQGSEA. The V and J ends lost 7 bases and 9 bases, in that order; junction bases with no gene match: 10. The CDR3 DNA follows: TGCAGCGGTCTGGGACTAGCGGGAGGAAGGGGTGAGCAGTTCTTC. Encoded protein: CSGLGLAGGRGEQFF.

The chain carries TRBV5-1 and TRBJ2-4, with TRBD2 identical over 7 bases. The V segment lost 4 bases and the J segment 4 bases; nucleotides outside the gene matches: 5. Germline lookup yields CDR1 SGHRS and CDR2 YFSETQ. The CDR3 loop spans 14 amino acids. Here the CDR3 DNA reads TGCGCCAGCAGCCCGGACGGGGGGAAAAACATTCAGTACTTC. Residues: CASSPDGGKNIQYF.

The chain is built from TRBV7-8 and TRBJ2-4, with unresolved D. Germline V gene data show CDR1 as SGHVS and CDR2 as FQNEAQ. The V gene lost 5 bases and the J gene lost 0 bases, with 8 bases spanning the gap. The CDR3 is 14 residues long. The CDR3 sequence is CASSPTGAKNIQYF. Here the CDR3 DNA reads TGTGCCAGCAGCCCGACTGGAGCCAAAAACATTCAGTACTTC.

This clone showed up just a few times. V usage is TRBV7-2 and J usage is TRBJ1-1; TRBD1 agrees at 7 bases. This CDR3 comprises 15 residues. J lost 6 bases, V lost 5 bases, and 12 bases had no gene match. Germline CDR1 is SGHTA and CDR2 is FQGNSA. The CDR3 nucleotides are TGTGCCAGCAGCGCGAGGGGGCGGGGTGTCGCTGAAGCTTTCTTT. This sequence encodes CASSARGRGVAEAFF.

This chain joins TRBV19 and TRBJ1-5; a weak D match, TRBD1 (6 bases). CDR1 and CDR2 (germline): LNHDA, SQIVND (reference sequence). The ends were cut back, 4 bases at V and 6 bases at J, with 16 bases in the middle. The CDR3 consists of 15 residues. The DNA of the CDR3 is TGTGCCAGTAGTAGCGCCCCACAGGGAAGTCAGCCCCAGCATTTT. Its translation: CASSSAPQGSQPQHF.

The J gene is TRBJ2-7, the V gene TRBV7-7; D may be TRBD1 (6 bases). This CDR3 has 17 residues. The V gene lost 1 base and the J gene lost 4 bases, with 20 bases spanning the gap. Germline V CDR1 and CDR2: SSHAT, FNYEAQ (reference sequence). CDR3 bases: TGTGCCAGCAGCTTAGATATCGGGACACAGGATAAATACGAGCAGTACTTC. This encodes CASSLDIGTQDKYEQYF.

This clone was detected only a few times. The chain is built from TRBV7-2 and TRBJ2-1; 9 bases agree with TRBD2. The V and J ends lost 5 bases and 7 bases, in that order; junction bases with no gene match: 12. The CDR3 loop spans 16 amino acids. The germline gives CDR1 SGHTA, CDR2 FQGNSA. CDR3 amino acids: CASSPWAGGRVNEQFF. The CDR3 nucleotides read TGTGCCAGCAGCCCCTGGGCAGGCGGGAGGGTGAATGAGCAGTTCTTC. Complete variable domain (other parts from reference TRBV7-2 and TRBJ2-1): GAGVSQSPSNKVTEKGKDVELRCDPISGHTALYWYRQSLGQGLEFLIYFQGNSAPDKSGLPSDRFSAERTGGSVSTLTIQRTQQEDSAVYLCASSPWAGGRVNEQFFGPGTRLTVL.

This sequence joins TRBV19 and TRBJ1-1; 9 nucleotides match TRBD1. Germline lookup yields CDR1 LNHDA and CDR2 SQIVND (reference sequence). The CDR3 spans 15 residues. Losses at the gene ends were 7 bases for V and 0 bases for J; bases not matched to a gene: 6. CDR3 nucleotide sequence: TGTGCCAGTACCCCAAGGACAGGGGTGAACACTGAAGCTTTCTTT. Translated: CASTPRTGVNTEAFF.

The V and J genes are TRBV19 and TRBJ2-5, with 10 positions matching TRBD1. Germline V CDR1 and CDR2: LNHDA, SQIVND (reference sequence). The CDR3 consists of 14 residues. V dropped 5 bases and J dropped 5; count of bases not matched to a gene: 5. CDR3 residues: CASSFDRGQETQYF. In DNA, the CDR3 is TGTGCCAGTAGTTTCGACAGGGGGCAGGAGACCCAGTACTTC. Combining the CDR3 with reference TRBV19 and TRBJ2-5 gives the whole variable domain DGGITQSPKYLFRKEGQNVTLSCEQNLNHDAMYWYRQDPGQGLRLIYYSQIVNDFQKGDIAEGYSVSREKKESFPLTVTSAQKNPTAFYLCASSFDRGQETQYFGPGTRLLVL.